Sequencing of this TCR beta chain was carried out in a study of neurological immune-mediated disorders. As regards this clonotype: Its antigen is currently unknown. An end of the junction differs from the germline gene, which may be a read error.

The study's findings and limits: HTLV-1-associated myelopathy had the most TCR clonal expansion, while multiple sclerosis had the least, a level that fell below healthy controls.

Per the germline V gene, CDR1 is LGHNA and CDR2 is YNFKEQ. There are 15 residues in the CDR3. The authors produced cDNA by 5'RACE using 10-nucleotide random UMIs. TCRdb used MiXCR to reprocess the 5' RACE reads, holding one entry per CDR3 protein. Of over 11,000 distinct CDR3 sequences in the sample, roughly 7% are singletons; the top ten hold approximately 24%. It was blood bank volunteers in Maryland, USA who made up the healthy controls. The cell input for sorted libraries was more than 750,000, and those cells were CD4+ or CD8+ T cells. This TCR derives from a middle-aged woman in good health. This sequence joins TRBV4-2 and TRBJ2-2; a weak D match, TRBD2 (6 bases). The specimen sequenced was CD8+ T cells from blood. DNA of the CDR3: TGTGCCAGTAGCCAAGGGATAGCGGAAGCCGGGGAGCTGTTTTTT. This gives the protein CASSQGIAEAGELFF.